This T cell receptor (beta chain) was documented in a study of Ad26.COV2.S vaccination and SARS-CoV-2 variants. About the study: Vaccine-arm donor from the placebo-controlled COV1001 Ad26.COV2.S trial. Overall study findings and caveats: Possible underestimation of total T cell responses by the TCR breadth and depth analyses was noted. A substantial breadth of spike-specific CD8+ and CD4+ T cell responses after vaccination has been reported.

The treatment denotes: over 15 received Ad26.COV2.S at low or high dose, single or two shots; five or six received placebo; per-sample allocation not given. The samples were gathered on day 63 after the first injection of vaccine or placebo. At a Boston site, the person donating was an adult of 18-55 years. Produced via immunoSEQ multiplex PCR; TCRdb's table is partial and in-frame only. The table has around 450,000 clones, roughly nine tenths seen once. This CDR3 has 13 residues. Per the germline V gene, CDR1 is SGHAT and CDR2 is FQNNGV. The V gene lost 3 bases and the J gene lost 1 base, with 6 bases spanning the gap. This clone occurred a few times. Its antigen is still unknown.

The receptor was derived from a person between 18 and 59 years old who received the Ad26.COV2.S COVID-19 vaccine or a placebo. The input for sequencing was peripheral blood, taken in a trial of Ad26.COV2.S vaccine versus placebo. The rearrangement joins TRBV11-2 to TRBJ1-1, with D unresolved. The CDR3 is CASSLERNTEAFF. The CDR3 coding sequence is TGTGCCAGCAGCTTGGAGAGGAACACTGAAGCTTTCTTT.